This is a list of T cell receptor beta chains from one sample in a study of blood T cell repertoires in COVID-19. The method was immunoSEQ multiplex PCR; TCRdb's version includes in-frame clones alone and lacks a portion of them. The sample has 100,000 to 150,000 clones, 80% seen once. What was sequenced was peripheral blood. The receptors stem from a human donor in a cohort sampled during active COVID-19. Both conserved end residues are part of each CDR3. Each record gives: J gene, clone size, D gene, V gene, CDR3 protein, CDR3 DNA. A D gene is named only where the DNA matches it firmly. The size of a clone is reported for some rows only, either as once, few or many, or as a class for expanded clones.

TRBJ1-4,-,-,TRBV4-3,CASSRYSATNEKLFF,TGCGCCAGCAGCCGATACAGTGCAACTAATGAAAAACTGTTTTTT
TRBJ1-4,few,-,TRBV7-9,CASSLVVGATNEKLFF,TGTGCCAGCAGCTTAGTTGTCGGAGCAACTAATGAAAAACTGTTTTTT
TRBJ2-7,-,-,TRBV7-2,CASSLGGFDEQYF,TGTGCCAGCAGCTTAGGAGGTTTCGACGAGCAGTACTTC
TRBJ1-1,-,-,TRBV5-1,CASSLGSGVPEAFF,TGCGCCAGCAGCTTGGGGTCAGGGGTCCCAGAAGCTTTCTTT
TRBJ1-1,-,-,TRBV14,CASSQLTDNTEAFF,TGTGCCAGCAGCCAGTTGACAGATAACACTGAAGCTTTCTTT
TRBJ2-2,-,-,TRBV19,CASSSYRVGELFF,TGTGCCAGTAGTTCTTACAGGGTCGGGGAGCTGTTTTTT
TRBJ2-1,-,-,TRBV9,CAGRASAGDEQFF,TGTGCCGGTAGGGCTAGCGCAGGCGATGAGCAGTTCTTC
TRBJ1-2,-,-,TRBV28,CASITRARTNYGYTF,TGTGCCAGCATCACCCGCGCGCGCACCAACTATGGCTACACCTTC
TRBJ1-1,-,TRBD1,TRBV4-3,CASSQDDRGNTEAFF,TGCGCCAGCAGCCAAGATGACAGGGGGAACACTGAAGCTTTCTTT
TRBJ1-2,many,-,TRBV11-2,CASRSQQGSRGPGTF,TGTGCCAGCAGGTCCCAACAGGGCAGCAGGGGACCCGGCACCTTC
TRBJ2-7,few,-,TRBV7-2,CASSPRPGTSGREQYF,TGTGCCAGCAGCCCCCGGCCCGGGACGTCAGGGAGGGAGCAGTACTTC
TRBJ1-1,-,-,TRBV23-1,CASSQSGLNTEAFF,TGCGCCAGCAGTCAATCGGGCCTGAACACTGAAGCTTTCTTT
TRBJ2-1,-,-,TRBV7-2,CASSSLGKRVYNEQFF,TGTGCCAGCAGCTCCCTCGGGAAGCGGGTGTACAATGAGCAGTTCTTC
TRBJ2-7,once,-,TRBV10-3,CAISELGQAYEQYF,TGTGCCATCAGTGAGTTAGGACAAGCCTACGAGCAGTACTTC
TRBJ2-3,-,TRBD2,TRBV2,CASSVIAGGRTDTQYF,TGTGCCAGCAGTGTGATAGCGGGGGGACGCACAGATACGCAGTATTTT
TRBJ2-3,few,-,TRBV18,CASSMGATDTQYF,TGTGCCAGCTCAATGGGGGCTACAGATACGCAGTATTTT
TRBJ1-1,-,TRBD1,TRBV18,CASSLLDRVSWAFF,TGTGCCAGCTCCTTATTGGACAGGGTTTCCTGGGCTTTCTTT
TRBJ1-3,-,-,TRBV10-3,CAIGQGMNTIYF,TGTGCCATCGGTCAGGGTATGAACACCATATATTTT
TRBJ2-2,-,TRBD1,TRBV29-1,CSALHRGVAGELFF,TGCAGCGCACTACACAGGGGGGTTGCCGGGGAGCTGTTTTTT
TRBJ2-1,-,-,TRBV6-2/TRBV6-3,CASSSQPTLGSYNEQFF,TGTGCCAGCAGTTCCCAACCGACACTCGGCTCCTACAATGAGCAGTTCTTC
TRBJ2-1,-,TRBD1,TRBV7-8,CASSRDGTVYNEQFF,TGTGCCAGCAGCCGAGACGGGACAGTTTACAATGAGCAGTTCTTC
TRBJ1-5,-,-,TRBV28,CASSSDQPQHF,TGTGCCAGCAGTTCGGATCAGCCCCAGCATTTT
TRBJ2-4,-,-,TRBV24-1,CATSDSGRTGTDIQYF,TGTGCCACCAGTGACTCGGGGAGGACAGGTACAGACATTCAGTACTTC
TRBJ2-2,-,TRBD1,TRBV7-9,CASSLQSRGPGELFF,TGTGCCAGCAGCTTACAGTCCAGGGGGCCCGGGGAGCTGTTTTTT
TRBJ2-1,-,-,TRBV5-4,CASRPQGNYNEQFF,TGTGCCAGCAGACCCCAGGGGAACTACAATGAGCAGTTCTTC
TRBJ2-1,-,TRBD2,TRBV19,CASKGLAGGLSYNEQFF,TGTGCCAGTAAGGGGCTAGCGGGGGGTCTTTCCTACAATGAGCAGTTCTTC
TRBJ2-5,-,-,TRBV21-1,CASSKVPRLNPQETQYF,TGTGCCAGCAGCAAAGTCCCCAGGCTCAACCCCCAAGAGACCCAGTACTTC
TRBJ2-2,-,TRBD2,TRBV4-3,CASSQAPRGGNTGELFF,TGCGCCAGCAGCCAAGCACCGCGGGGGGGAAACACCGGGGAGCTGTTTTTT
TRBJ2-1,-,TRBD2,TRBV18,CASSLGLAGEGYEQFF,TGTGCCAGCTCCCTCGGACTAGCGGGAGAGGGCTATGAGCAGTTCTTC
TRBJ2-7,-,-,TRBV5-8,CASSLINLPGRVKPYEQYF,TGTGCCAGCAGCTTGATAAACCTTCCCGGCAGGGTAAAGCCCTACGAGCAGTACTTC
TRBJ1-4,-,-,TRBV7-9,CASSGGDANEKLFF,TGTGCCAGCAGTGGAGGGGACGCTAATGAAAAACTGTTTTTT
TRBJ2-3,-,TRBD1,TRBV9,CASRTGGGTDTQYF,TGTGCCAGCAGGACAGGGGGCGGCACAGATACGCAGTATTTT
TRBJ2-3,-,TRBD1,TRBV7-2,CASSLRTGGTDTQYF,TGTGCCAGCAGCCTTCGGACAGGGGGGACAGATACGCAGTATTTT
TRBJ1-6,few,-,TRBV30,CAWSVGGRDINSPLHF,TGTGCCTGGAGTGTAGGGGGAAGGGACATCAATTCACCCCTCCACTTT
TRBJ1-1,-,-,TRBV9,CASSAMEVNTEAFF,TGTGCCAGCAGCGCAATGGAGGTGAACACTGAAGCTTTCTTT
TRBJ2-5,-,TRBD2,TRBV29-1,CSVGAGGQETQYF,TGCAGCGTTGGGGCGGGGGGTCAAGAGACCCAGTACTTC
TRBJ1-1,-,TRBD1,TRBV5-1,CASTAGGARPEAFF,TGCGCCAGCACCGCAGGGGGCGCACGGCCTGAAGCTTTCTTT
TRBJ2-7,-,-,TRBV5-1,CASSSGTGGYEQYF,TGCGCCAGCAGCTCCGGGACTGGGGGGTACGAGCAGTACTTC
TRBJ1-4,-,-,TRBV2,CASSFRPGSNEKLFF,TGTGCCAGCAGTTTTCGGCCGGGTTCAAATGAAAAACTGTTTTTT
TRBJ2-5,-,-,TRBV4-1,CASSQASRETQYF,TGCGCCAGCAGCCAAGCTTCTAGAGAGACCCAGTACTTC
TRBJ1-5,-,TRBD1,TRBV19,CASSPQGASSNQPQHF,TGTGCCAGTAGTCCCCAGGGGGCGTCAAGCAATCAGCCCCAGCATTTT
TRBJ1-6,-,-,TRBV18,CASSPSEVPNSPLHF,TGTGCCAGCTCGCCTTCAGAGGTTCCCAATTCACCCCTCCACTTT
TRBJ2-1,-,TRBD2,TRBV3-1/TRBV3-2,CASSPRPGLAYNEQFF,TGTGCCAGCAGCCCCCGGCCGGGACTAGCCTACAATGAGCAGTTCTTC
TRBJ2-1,-,TRBD2,TRBV7-9,CASSGLSGGHSSYNEQFF,TGTGCCAGCAGCGGCTTGAGCGGGGGCCATAGCTCCTACAATGAGCAGTTCTTC
TRBJ2-3,-,-,TRBV4-1,CASSQTDVLSGDTQYF,TGCGCCAGCAGCCAGACGGATGTCCTGTCGGGAGATACGCAGTATTTT
TRBJ2-5,few,TRBD1,TRBV6-5,CASSSGQGGQTQYF,TGTGCCAGCAGTTCAGGACAGGGGGGTCAGACCCAGTACTTC
TRBJ2-7,few,TRBD2,TRBV10-3,CATSGSGSSQYF,TGTGCCACCAGCGGGAGTGGGTCGTCGCAGTACTTC
TRBJ2-3,-,-,TRBV6-2/TRBV6-3,CASSYTTGTDTQYF,TGTGCCAGCAGTTACACAACGGGAACAGATACGCAGTATTTT
TRBJ2-1,-,TRBD2,TRBV18,CASFGQGAPGLAGGTDNEQFF,TGTGCCAGCTTTGGACAGGGGGCTCCGGGACTAGCGGGAGGGACCGACAATGAGCAGTTCTTC
TRBJ1-1,-,TRBD1,TRBV7-2,CASSLDRGMNTEAFF,TGTGCCAGCAGCTTAGACAGGGGGATGAACACTGAAGCTTTCTTT
TRBJ1-2,-,TRBD1,TRBV20-1,CSASSRQGLYGYTF,TGCAGTGCTAGTAGTAGACAGGGCCTCTATGGCTACACCTTC
TRBJ2-1,few,-,TRBV2,CASSEDNSYHEQFF,TGTGCCAGCAGTGAAGATAACAGCTACCATGAGCAGTTCTTC
TRBJ2-5,-,TRBD2,TRBV5-4,CASSFASGGKRGTQYF,TGTGCCAGCAGCTTCGCTAGCGGGGGGAAACGGGGGACCCAGTACTTC
TRBJ1-3,-,-,TRBV5-1,CASSLPGSGNTIYF,TGCGCCAGCAGCTTGCCAGGCTCTGGAAACACCATATATTTT